This paragraph covers one T cell receptor (beta chain) sequence. Its specificity is unknown. The table came from immunoSEQ multiplex PCR; TCRdb's copy has only in-frame clones and leaves some out. The sample includes 50,000 to 70,000 clones, about nine tenths of them seen just once. CDR3 length equals 15 residues. V lost 7 bases to trimming and J lost 0 bases, with 13 bases between them. Germline loops: CDR1 MNHNS, CDR2 SASEGT. This entry is derived from a study of OX40 agonist ivuxolimab in advanced cancers. About the study: Partial responses were seen in three patients, one with hepatocellular carcinoma and two with cutaneous melanoma. Findings of the study overall: Also showing low normalized T-cell clonal expansion were some of the nonresponders.

This sequence joins TRBV6-1 and TRBJ1-3; TRBD1 might be the D (6 bases). Sequenced here: CD4+ or CD8+ T cells sorted from blood, sampled in a trial of the OX40 agonist ivuxolimab. The receptor was derived from an adult with an advanced solid tumor such as melanoma, head and neck, liver or kidney cancer. The CDR3 region is CASNREVNSGNTIYF. The CDR3 region has the DNA TGTGCCAGCAACAGGGAAGTCAACTCTGGAAACACCATATATTTT.